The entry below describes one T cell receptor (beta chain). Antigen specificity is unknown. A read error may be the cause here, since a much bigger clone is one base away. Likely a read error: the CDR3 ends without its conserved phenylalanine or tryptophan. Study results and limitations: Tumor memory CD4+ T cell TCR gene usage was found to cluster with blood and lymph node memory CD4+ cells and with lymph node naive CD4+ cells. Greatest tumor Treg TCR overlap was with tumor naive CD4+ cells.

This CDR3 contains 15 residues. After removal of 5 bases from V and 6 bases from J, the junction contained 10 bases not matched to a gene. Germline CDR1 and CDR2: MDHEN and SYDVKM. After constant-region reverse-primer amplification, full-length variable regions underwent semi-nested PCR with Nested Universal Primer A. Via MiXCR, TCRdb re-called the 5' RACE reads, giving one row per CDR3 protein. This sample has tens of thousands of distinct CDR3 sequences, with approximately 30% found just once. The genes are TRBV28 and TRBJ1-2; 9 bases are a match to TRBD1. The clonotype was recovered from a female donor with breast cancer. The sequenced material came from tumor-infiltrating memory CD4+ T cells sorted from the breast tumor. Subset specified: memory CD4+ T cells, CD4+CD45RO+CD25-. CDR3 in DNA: TGTGCCAGCAGTACTAGCACAGGGGGCTTAGATGGCTACACCTCC. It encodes CASSTSTGGLDGYTS.